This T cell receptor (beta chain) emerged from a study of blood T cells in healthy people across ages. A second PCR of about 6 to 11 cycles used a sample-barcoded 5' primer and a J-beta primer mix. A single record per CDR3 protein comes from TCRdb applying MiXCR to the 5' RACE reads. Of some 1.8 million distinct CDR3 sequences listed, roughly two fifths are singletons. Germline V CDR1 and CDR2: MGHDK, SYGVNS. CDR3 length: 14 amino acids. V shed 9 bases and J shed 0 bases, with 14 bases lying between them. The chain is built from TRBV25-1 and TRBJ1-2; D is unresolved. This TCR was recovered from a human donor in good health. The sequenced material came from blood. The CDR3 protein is CASQKSLPNYGYTF. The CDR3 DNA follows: TGTGCCAGTCAAAAAAGCCTCCCTAACTATGGCTACACCTTC.